This TCR beta chain was sequenced in a study of blood T cell repertoires in COVID-19 (TCRdb year 2020). Regarding the complete study: Samples covering the acute and convalescent phases of COVID-19 were provided by collaborators in the United States, Italy and Spain. The repertoires were released in a freely available public database meant as a resource for research on the immune response to SARS-CoV-2. Samples came from the ongoing ImmuneRACE study (first 160 participants) plus 1,254 subjects from 6 global collaborators. The prospective study material was composed of cDNA or gDNA derived from T cells, B-cell-depleted T cells, or PBMCs. Where available, HLA class I and class II types were taken from metadata supplied by the sample provider and were not determined by assay-based typing. A de-identified subject ID, COVID-19 status, age in years and sex were almost always included in the sample metadata. Deeply sampled blood TCRbeta repertoires from subjects exposed to, actively infected with, or recovered from COVID-19 were included in the dataset.

Beyond this particular receptor, the publication reports: How much clinical and demographic metadata was included differed by source and by participant, and the metadata was provided uncurated.

TCRbeta CDR3 regions were amplified from genomic DNA using the immunoSEQ Assay, a bias-controlled multiplex PCR. The source study handled its data this way. Within the assay, amplification of reference gene primers was used to estimate how many nucleated cells each sample contained. To quantify the absolute abundance of each unique TCRbeta CDR3 rearrangement, sequence reads were collapsed and filtered. For each sample, productive Simpson clonality was calculated by taking the square root of Simpson's diversity index across productive rearrangements. TCRdb provides this immuneACCESS table in a form limited to in-frame rearrangements. Some clones are lacking; in checked studies, under half of them reflect an unresolved V gene, and why the rest are absent is not known. V and J calls and clone size are as listed in that table; D and trimming were resolved from the DNA. Present in this sample are around 78,000 clones, about nine tenths of which were seen just once. Approximately 11% of the sample is held by the ten biggest clonotypes.

With respect to this clone: The antigen this receptor binds is unknown. The record has no base qualities; no much larger clone is one base away.

V loses 6 bases of germline sequence and J loses 6 bases, and the interval between the two ends is 15 bases. The CDR3 spans 14 residues, from the cysteine through the phenylalanine. Only the CDR3 part of the read is kept: 42 bases, read in frame from the first base. The germline V gene gives CDR1 as MDHEN and CDR2 as SYDVKM. Collaborating institutions collected whole blood in K2EDTA tubes following their own protocols. For TCRbeta analysis, collaborators shipped samples as frozen whole blood, isolated PBMCs, or DNA extracted from either of those sample types. The sample was peripheral blood. This TCR was recovered from a man in his 70s with active or convalescent COVID-19. In this chain, TRBV28 is recombined with TRBJ1-5; the D gene is perhaps TRBD1, from 5 matching bases. The sequenced DNA: TGTGCCAGCAGGACGGACAAGACGTCTCAGCCCCAGCATTTT. Its protein product is CASRTDKTSQPQHF.